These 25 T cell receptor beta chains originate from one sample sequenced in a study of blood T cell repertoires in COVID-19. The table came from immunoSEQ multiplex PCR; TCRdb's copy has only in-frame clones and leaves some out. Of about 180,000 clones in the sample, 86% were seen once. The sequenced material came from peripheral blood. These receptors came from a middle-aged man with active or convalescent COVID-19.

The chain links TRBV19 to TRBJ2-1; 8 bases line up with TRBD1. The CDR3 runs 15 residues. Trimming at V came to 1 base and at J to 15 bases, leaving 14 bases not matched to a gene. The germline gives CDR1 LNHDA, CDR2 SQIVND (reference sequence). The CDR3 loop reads CASSIGETGVRGRFF. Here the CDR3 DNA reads TGTGCCAGTAGTATAGGGGAGACAGGGGTTCGAGGTAGGTTCTTC.

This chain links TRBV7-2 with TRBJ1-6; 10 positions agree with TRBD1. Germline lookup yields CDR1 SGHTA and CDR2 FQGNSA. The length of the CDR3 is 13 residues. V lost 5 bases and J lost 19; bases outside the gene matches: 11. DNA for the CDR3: TGTGCCAGCAGCCCCAGGACAGGGGGTCAGGTACACTTT. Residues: CASSPRTGGQVHF.

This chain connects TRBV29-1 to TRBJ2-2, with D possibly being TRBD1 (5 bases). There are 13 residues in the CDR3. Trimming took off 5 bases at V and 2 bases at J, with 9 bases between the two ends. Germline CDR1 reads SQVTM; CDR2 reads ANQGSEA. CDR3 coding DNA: TGCAGCGTTAGCAGGGCCAACACCGGGGAGCTGTTTTTT. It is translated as CSVSRANTGELFF.

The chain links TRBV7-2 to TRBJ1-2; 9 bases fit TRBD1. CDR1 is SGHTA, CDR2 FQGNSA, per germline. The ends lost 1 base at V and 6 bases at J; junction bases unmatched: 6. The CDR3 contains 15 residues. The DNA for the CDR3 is TGTGCCAGCAGCTTAGTGGGACAGGGATTCGATGGCTACACCTTC. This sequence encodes CASSLVGQGFDGYTF.

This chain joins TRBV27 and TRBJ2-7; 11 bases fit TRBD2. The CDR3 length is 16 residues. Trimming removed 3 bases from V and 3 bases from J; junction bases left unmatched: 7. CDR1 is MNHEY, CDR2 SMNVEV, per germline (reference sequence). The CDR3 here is CASSFFPTSGNYEQYF. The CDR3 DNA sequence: TGTGCCAGCAGTTTCTTTCCGACTAGCGGGAACTACGAGCAGTACTTC.

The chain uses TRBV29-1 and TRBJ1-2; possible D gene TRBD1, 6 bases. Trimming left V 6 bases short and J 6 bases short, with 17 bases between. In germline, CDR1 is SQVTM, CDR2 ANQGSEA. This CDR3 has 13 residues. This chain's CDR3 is CSVPWAGDHGYTF. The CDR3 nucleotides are TGCAGCGTGCCCTGGGCAGGGGACCATGGCTACACCTTC.

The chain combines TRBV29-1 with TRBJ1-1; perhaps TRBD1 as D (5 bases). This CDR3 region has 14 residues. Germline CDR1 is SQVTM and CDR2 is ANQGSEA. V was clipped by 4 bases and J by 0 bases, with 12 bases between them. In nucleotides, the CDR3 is TGCAGCGTTGGGGGGGACCCAATGAACACTGAAGCTTTCTTT. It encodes CSVGGDPMNTEAFF.

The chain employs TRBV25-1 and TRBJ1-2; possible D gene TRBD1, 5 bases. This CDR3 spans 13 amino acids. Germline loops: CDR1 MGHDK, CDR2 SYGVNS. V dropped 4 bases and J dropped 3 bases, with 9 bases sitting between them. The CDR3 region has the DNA TGTGCCAGCAGTGTGACAGAAGACTATGGCTACACCTTC. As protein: CASSVTEDYGYTF.

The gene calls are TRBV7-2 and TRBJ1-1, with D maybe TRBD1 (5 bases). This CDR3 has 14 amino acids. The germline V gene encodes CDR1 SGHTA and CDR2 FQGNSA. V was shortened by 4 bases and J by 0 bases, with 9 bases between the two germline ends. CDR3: CASSSQVMNTEAFF. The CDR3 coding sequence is TGTGCCAGCAGCTCACAGGTTATGAACACTGAAGCTTTCTTT.

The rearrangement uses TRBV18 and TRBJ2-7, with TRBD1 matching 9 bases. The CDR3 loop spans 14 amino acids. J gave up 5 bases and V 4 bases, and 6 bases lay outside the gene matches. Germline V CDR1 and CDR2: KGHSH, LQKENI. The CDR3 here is CASSLGQGTDEQYF. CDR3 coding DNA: TGTGCCAGCTCACTCGGACAGGGGACCGACGAGCAGTACTTC.

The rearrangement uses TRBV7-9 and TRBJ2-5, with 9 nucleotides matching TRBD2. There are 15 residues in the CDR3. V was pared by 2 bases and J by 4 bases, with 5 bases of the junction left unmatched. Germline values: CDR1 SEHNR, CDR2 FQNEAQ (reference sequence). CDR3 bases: TGTGCCAGCAGCTTATCCGCTAGCGGGGCAGAGACCCAGTACTTC. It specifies CASSLSASGAETQYF. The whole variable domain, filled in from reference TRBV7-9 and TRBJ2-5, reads DTGVSQNPRHKITKRGQNVTFRCDPISEHNRLYWYRQTLGQGPEFLTYFQNEAQLEKSRLLSDRFSAERPKGSFSTLEIQRTEQGDSAMYLCASSLSASGAETQYFGPGTRLLVL.

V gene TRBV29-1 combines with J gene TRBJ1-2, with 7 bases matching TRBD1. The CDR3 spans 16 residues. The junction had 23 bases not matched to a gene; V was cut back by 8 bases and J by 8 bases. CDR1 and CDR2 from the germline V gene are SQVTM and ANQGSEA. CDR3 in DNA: TGCAGCAGAGATCCCACTCAACAACAGGGGCCAGGAGGCTACACCTTC. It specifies CSRDPTQQQGPGGYTF. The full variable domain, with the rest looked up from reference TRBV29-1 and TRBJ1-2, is SAVISQKPSRDICQRGTSLTIQCQVDSQVTMMFWYRQQPGQSLTLIATANQGSEATYESGFVIDKFPISRPNLTFSTLTVSNMSPEDSSIYLCSRDPTQQQGPGGYTFGSGTRLTVV.

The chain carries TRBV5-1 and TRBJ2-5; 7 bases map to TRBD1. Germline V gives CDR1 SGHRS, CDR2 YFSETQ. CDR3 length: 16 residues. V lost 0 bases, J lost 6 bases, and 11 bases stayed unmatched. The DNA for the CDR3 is TGCGCCAGCAGCTTGGGAACCGGGACAGATAGGCAGACCCAGTACTTC. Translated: CASSLGTGTDRQTQYF.

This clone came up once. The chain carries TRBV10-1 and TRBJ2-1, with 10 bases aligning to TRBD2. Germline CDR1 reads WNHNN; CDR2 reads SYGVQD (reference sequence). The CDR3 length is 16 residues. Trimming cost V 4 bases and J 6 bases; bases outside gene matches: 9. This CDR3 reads CASSATAGGPRNEQFF. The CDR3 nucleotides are TGCGCCAGCAGTGCTACAGCGGGAGGGCCTCGCAATGAGCAGTTCTTC.

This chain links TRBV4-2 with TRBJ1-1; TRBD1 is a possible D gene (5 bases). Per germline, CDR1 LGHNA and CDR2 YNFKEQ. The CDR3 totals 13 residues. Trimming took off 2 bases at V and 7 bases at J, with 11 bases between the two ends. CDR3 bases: TGTGCCAGCAGCCAACTCCTAGGGGATGAAGCTTTCTTT. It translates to CASSQLLGDEAFF.

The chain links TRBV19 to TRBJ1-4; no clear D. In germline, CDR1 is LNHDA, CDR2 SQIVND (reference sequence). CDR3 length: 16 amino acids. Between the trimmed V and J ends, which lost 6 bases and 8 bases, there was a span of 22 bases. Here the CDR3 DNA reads TGTGCCAGTAGCAACCCGAGGGTTGGGAAACAGGAAAAACTGTTTTTT. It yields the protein CASSNPRVGKQEKLFF.

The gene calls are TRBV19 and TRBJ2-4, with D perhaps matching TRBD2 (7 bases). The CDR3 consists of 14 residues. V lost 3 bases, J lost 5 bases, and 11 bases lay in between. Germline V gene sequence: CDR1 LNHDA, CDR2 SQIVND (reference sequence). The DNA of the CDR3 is TGTGCCAGTAGTATTCCGGGGGGCCAAAACATTCAGTACTTC. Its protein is CASSIPGGQNIQYF.

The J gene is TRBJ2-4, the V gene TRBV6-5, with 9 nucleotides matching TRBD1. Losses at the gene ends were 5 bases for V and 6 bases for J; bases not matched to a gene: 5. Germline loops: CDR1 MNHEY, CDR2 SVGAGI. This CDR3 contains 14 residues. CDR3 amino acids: CASSRTGAPNIQYF. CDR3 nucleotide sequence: TGTGCCAGCAGTAGGACAGGGGCTCCAAACATTCAGTACTTC.

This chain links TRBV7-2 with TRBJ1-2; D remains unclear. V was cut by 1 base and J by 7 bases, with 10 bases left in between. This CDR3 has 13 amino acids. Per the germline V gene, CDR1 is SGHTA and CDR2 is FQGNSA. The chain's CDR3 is CASSLGVSGGYTF. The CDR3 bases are TGTGCCAGCAGCTTAGGGGTTAGCGGTGGCTACACCTTC. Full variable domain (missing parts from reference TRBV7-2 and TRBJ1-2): GAGVSQSPSNKVTEKGKDVELRCDPISGHTALYWYRQSLGQGLEFLIYFQGNSAPDKSGLPSDRFSAERTGGSVSTLTIQRTQQEDSAVYLCASSLGVSGGYTFGSGTRLTVV.

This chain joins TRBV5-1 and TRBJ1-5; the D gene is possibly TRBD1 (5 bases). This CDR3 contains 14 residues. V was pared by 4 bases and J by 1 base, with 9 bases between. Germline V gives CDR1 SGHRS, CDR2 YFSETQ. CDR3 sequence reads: CASSQGESNQPQHF. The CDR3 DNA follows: TGCGCCAGCAGCCAGGGTGAGAGCAATCAGCCCCAGCATTTT.

CDR3 sequence reads: CASSPGDQETQYF. CDR3 bases: TGTGCCAGTAGCCCCGGGGATCAAGAGACCCAGTACTTC. The chain carries TRBV19 and TRBJ2-5; possibly TRBD2 for D (5 bases). Per germline, CDR1 LNHDA and CDR2 SQIVND (reference sequence). The CDR3 length is 13 residues. The germline V and J ends were trimmed by 6 bases and 2 bases, with 10 bases remaining between them.

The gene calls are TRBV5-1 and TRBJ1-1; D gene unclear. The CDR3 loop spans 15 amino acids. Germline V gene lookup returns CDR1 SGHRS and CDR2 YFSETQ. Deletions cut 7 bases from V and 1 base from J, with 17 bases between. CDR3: CASRPAPNANTEAFF. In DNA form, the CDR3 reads TGCGCCAGCCGCCCCGCGCCCAATGCGAACACTGAAGCTTTCTTT.

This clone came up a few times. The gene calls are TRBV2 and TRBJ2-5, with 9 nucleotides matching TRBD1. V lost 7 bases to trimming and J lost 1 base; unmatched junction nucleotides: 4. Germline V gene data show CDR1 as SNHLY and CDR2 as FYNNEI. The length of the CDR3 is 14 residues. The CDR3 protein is CASKGDRAQETQYF. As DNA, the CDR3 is TGTGCCAGCAAGGGGGACAGGGCCCAAGAGACCCAGTACTTC.

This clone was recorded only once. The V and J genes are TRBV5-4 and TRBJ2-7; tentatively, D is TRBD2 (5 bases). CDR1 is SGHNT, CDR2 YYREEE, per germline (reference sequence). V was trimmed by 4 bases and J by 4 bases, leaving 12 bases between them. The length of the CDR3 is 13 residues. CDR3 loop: CASSNPTMYEQYF. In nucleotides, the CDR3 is TGTGCCAGCAGCAACCCGACTATGTACGAGCAGTACTTC. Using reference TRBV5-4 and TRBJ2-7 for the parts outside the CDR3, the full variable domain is ETGVTQSPTHLIKTRGQQVTLRCSSQSGHNTVSWYQQALGQGPQFIFQYYREEENGRGNFPPRFSGLQFPNYSSELNVNALELDDSALYLCASSNPTMYEQYFGPGTRLTVT.

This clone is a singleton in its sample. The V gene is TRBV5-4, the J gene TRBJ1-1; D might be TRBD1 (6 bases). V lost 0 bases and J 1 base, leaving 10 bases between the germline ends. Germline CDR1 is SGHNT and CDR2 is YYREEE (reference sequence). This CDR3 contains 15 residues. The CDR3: CASSLATTGNTEAFF. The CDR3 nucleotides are TGTGCCAGCAGCTTGGCGACGACAGGGAACACTGAAGCTTTCTTT.